Shown below are 14 T cell receptor beta chains from a single sample sequenced in a study of patients and donors after allogeneic stem cell transplantation. Using its own MiXCR run on the RT-PCR reads, TCRdb lists one record per CDR3 protein. The sample lists about 960,000 distinct CDR3 sequences, roughly 17% occurring once. Sequencing used blood, either unsorted or a sorted T cell fraction (not recorded which). These receptors were obtained from a human donor who was either an allogeneic HSCT recipient or a stem cell or donor lymphocyte infusion donor (not recorded which). It is not recorded whose cells these are; they may come from a transplant donor.

This clonotype was observed a few times. The V and J genes are TRBV20-1 and TRBJ2-3; 13 nucleotides agree with TRBD2. The CDR3 runs 17 residues. The germline V gene encodes CDR1 DFQATT and CDR2 SNEGSKA (reference sequence). V shed 1 base and J 2 bases; nucleotides not matched to a gene: 6. The CDR3 sequence: CSARAIGLAGVTDTQYF. In DNA, the CDR3 is TGCAGTGCTAGAGCAATCGGACTAGCGGGGGTCACAGATACGCAGTATTTT.

This clonotype was seen more than once but under ten times. The chain employs TRBV27 and TRBJ2-7; 7 bases are a match to TRBD2. Germline assignment: CDR1 MNHEY and CDR2 SMNVEV (reference sequence). Trimming cost V 8 bases and J 0 bases; bases outside gene matches: 7. The CDR3 runs to 14 residues. DNA of the CDR3: TGTGCCAGCTACGGCGGGGGAAGCTCCTACGAGCAGTACTTC. Translation gives CASYGGGSSYEQYF.

V usage is TRBV20-1 and J usage is TRBJ2-2, with TRBD2 matching over 8 bases. The CDR3 is made up of 16 amino acids. J gave up 1 base and V 0 bases, and 4 bases lay outside the gene matches. Germline CDR1 reads DFQATT; CDR2 reads SNEGSKA (reference sequence). The CDR3 nucleotides read TGCAGTGCTAGAGATCCGCTAGCGGGGAACACCGGGGAGCTGTTTTTT. Protein product: CSARDPLAGNTGELFF.

This clonotype turned up a few times. This rearrangement joins TRBV24-1 to TRBJ2-5; the D is unclear. CDR3 size: 16 residues. V shed 4 bases and J shed 5 bases, with 19 bases lying between them. CDR1 is KGHDR, CDR2 SFDVKD, per germline. The CDR3 loop reads CATSDAQTRFGETQYF. The CDR3 DNA is TGTGCCACCAGTGACGCTCAGACGAGATTTGGGGAGACCCAGTACTTC.

The rearrangement links TRBV29-1 to TRBJ2-5, with D possibly matching TRBD1 (6 bases). CDR3 length equals 13 residues. Germline CDR1 and CDR2: SQVTM and ANQGSEA. Trimming removed 4 bases from V and 5 bases from J, with 14 bases in between. The CDR3 spells CSVGQVLGETQYF. CDR3 coding DNA: TGCAGCGTTGGACAGGTTTTAGGGGAGACCCAGTACTTC.

Regarding this clonotype: With a much larger clone just one base away, this may be a read error. V and J are TRBV12-3 or TRBV12-4 and TRBJ2-1; unclear D gene. The CDR3 has 11 residues. The CDR3 is CASSPNDDQFF. The CDR3 nucleotides read TGTGCCAGCAGTCCGAACGATGATCAGTTCTTC.

This clonotype occurred a few times. This chain uses TRBV24-1 with TRBJ2-5; TRBD2 matches at 8 bases. Per germline, CDR1 KGHDR and CDR2 SFDVKD. Trimming cost V 6 bases and J 3 bases; bases outside gene matches: 11. The length of the CDR3 is 16 residues. CDR3 amino acids: CATSQGDGLAEETQYF. Written as DNA, the CDR3 is TGTGCCACCAGTCAGGGAGATGGACTAGCCGAAGAGACCCAGTACTTC.

This clonotype showed up just once. This chain uses TRBV5-1 with TRBJ1-2; D uncertain. Per germline, CDR1 SGHRS and CDR2 YFSETQ. Trimming took 4 bases from V and 8 from J, leaving 12 bases between them. This CDR3 contains 12 residues. In DNA, the CDR3 is TGCGCCAGCAGCACCGGCCGAGGGGGCTACACCTTC. Amino acid sequence: CASSTGRGGYTF.

In its sample, this clonotype was seen a few times. The CDR3 DNA sequence: TGTGCCAGCAGTTTAGAGACAGGAGGCACAGATACGCAGTATTTT. This translates into CASSLETGGTDTQYF. J is TRBJ2-3 and V is TRBV12-3 or TRBV12-4; D might be TRBD1 (6 bases). V dropped 1 base and J dropped 1 base, with 9 bases sitting between them. The CDR3 covers 15 residues.

This clonotype was detected only a few times. The rearrangement joins TRBV18 to TRBJ2-7; D is perhaps TRBD1 (6 bases). The V gene's germline CDR1 is KGHSH and CDR2 LQKENI. This CDR3 comprises 13 residues. The V end was cut by 4 bases, the J end by 3 bases, with 10 bases between. In DNA, the CDR3 is TGTGCCAGCTCACGACAGGAGAGCTACGAGCAGTACTTC. Protein: CASSRQESYEQYF.

This CDR3 reads CASSYSGQGENEQYF. The CDR3, as DNA: TGTGCCAGCAGTTACTCGGGGCAGGGGGAGAACGAGCAGTACTTC. The chain has TRBV6-5 and TRBJ2-7; 7 bases agree with TRBD1. From germline, CDR1 is MNHEY and CDR2 SVGAGI. V was pared by 0 bases and J by 5 bases, with 7 bases of the junction left unmatched. The CDR3 consists of 15 residues.

About this clonotype: Compared with germline, one end of the junction differs, possibly owing to a read error. The chain employs TRBV12-3 or TRBV12-4 and TRBJ1-1; D gene unclear. CDR3 length: 15 residues. The CDR3 sequence: CAISLAVGGVTEAFF. The DNA of the CDR3 is TGTGCCATCAGTTTAGCTGTGGGTGGAGTGACTGAAGCTTTCTTT.

The rearrangement links TRBV29-1 to TRBJ1-3; D possibly corresponds to TRBD1 (5 bases). V was trimmed by 1 base and J by 1 base, leaving 14 bases between them. The germline gives CDR1 SQVTM, CDR2 ANQGSEA. The CDR3 length is 16 residues. This CDR3 is CSVEVLRDGSGNTIYF. The CDR3 DNA sequence: TGCAGCGTTGAAGTACTAAGGGACGGTTCTGGAAACACCATATATTTT.

The chain combines TRBV6-5 with TRBJ2-3, with 9 nucleotides matching TRBD2. V shed 0 bases and J 7 bases; nucleotides not matched to a gene: 11. The CDR3 consists of 17 residues. CDR1 and CDR2 (germline): MNHEY, SVGAGI. For the CDR3, the DNA is TGTGCCAGCAGTTACTCTAGCGGGGGAGTGGAACGGAATACGCAGTATTTT. This translates into CASSYSSGGVERNTQYF.